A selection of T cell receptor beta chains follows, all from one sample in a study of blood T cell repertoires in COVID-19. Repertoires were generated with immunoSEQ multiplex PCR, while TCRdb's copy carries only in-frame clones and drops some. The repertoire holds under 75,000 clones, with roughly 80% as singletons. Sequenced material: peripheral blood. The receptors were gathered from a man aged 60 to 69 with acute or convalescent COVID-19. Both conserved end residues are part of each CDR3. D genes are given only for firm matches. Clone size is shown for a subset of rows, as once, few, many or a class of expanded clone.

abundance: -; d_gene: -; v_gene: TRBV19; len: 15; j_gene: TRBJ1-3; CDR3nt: TGTGCCAGTATTCTCACTGATTACTCTGGAAACACCATATATTTT; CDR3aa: CASILTDYSGNTIYF
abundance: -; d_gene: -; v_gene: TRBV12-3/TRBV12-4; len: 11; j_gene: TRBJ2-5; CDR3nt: TGTGCCAGCAGCCTAGCAGAGACCCAGTACTTC; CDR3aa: CASSLAETQYF
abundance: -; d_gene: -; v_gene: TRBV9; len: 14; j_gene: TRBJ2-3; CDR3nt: TGTGCCAGCAGCGTCCGGACAGCCGGAGATACGCAGTATTTT; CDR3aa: CASSVRTAGDTQYF
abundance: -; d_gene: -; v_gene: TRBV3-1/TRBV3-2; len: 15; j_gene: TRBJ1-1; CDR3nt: TGTGCCAGCAGCCAAAGGGGAAAGGGTCCCGGTGAAGCTTTCTTT; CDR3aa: CASSQRGKGPGEAFF
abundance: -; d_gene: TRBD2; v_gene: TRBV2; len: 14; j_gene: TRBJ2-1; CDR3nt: TGTGCCAGCAGTGGCGGACTAGGCACCAATGAGCAGTTCTTC; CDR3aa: CASSGGLGTNEQFF
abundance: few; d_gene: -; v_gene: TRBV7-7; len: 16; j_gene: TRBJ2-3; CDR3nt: TGTGCCAGCAGCTTAGGTGGTGGGGCCGGCACAGATACGCAGTATTTT; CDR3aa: CASSLGGGAGTDTQYF
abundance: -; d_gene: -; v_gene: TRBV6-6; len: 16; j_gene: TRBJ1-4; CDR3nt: TGTGCCAGCAGTTCTCAACGTGCAGTCCTGAATGAAAAACTGTTTTTT; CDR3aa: CASSSQRAVLNEKLFF
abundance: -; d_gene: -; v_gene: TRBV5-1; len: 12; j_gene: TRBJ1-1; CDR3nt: TGCGCCAGCAGCTCAGGGAACACTGAAGCTTTCTTT; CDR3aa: CASSSGNTEAFF
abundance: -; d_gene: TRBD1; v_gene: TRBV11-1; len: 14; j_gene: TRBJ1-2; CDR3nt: TGTGCCAGCAGCCCGACAGGGGGCAACTATGGCTACACCTTC; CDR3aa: CASSPTGGNYGYTF
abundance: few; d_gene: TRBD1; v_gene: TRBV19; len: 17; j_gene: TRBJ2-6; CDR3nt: TGTGCCAGTAGTATCCGGGGACAGGGAACTGGGGCCAACGTCCTGACTTTC; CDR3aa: CASSIRGQGTGANVLTF
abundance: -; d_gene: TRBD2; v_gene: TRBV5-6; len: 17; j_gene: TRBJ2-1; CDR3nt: TGTGCCAGCAGCCGGACTAGCGGGGGGTTCTCCTACAATGAGCAGTTCTTC; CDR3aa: CASSRTSGGFSYNEQFF
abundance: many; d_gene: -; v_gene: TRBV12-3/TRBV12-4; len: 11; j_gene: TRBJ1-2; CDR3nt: TGTGCCAGCAGCCCTCAACAGGGATCCACCTTC; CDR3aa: CASSPQQGSTF
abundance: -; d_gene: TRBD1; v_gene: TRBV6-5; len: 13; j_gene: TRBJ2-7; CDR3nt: TGTGCCAGCAGCGACAGGGGGCTCGACGAGCAGTACTTC; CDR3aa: CASSDRGLDEQYF
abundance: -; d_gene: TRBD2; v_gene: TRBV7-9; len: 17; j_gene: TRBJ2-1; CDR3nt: TGTGCCAGCAGCTTAGGCCCAGCGGGGAACTCCTACAATGAGCAGTTCTTC; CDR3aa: CASSLGPAGNSYNEQFF
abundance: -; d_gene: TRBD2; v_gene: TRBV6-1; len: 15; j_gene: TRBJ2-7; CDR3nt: TGTGCCAGCAGTGACCCAGGACTAGTCTCCTACGAGCAGTACTTC; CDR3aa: CASSDPGLVSYEQYF
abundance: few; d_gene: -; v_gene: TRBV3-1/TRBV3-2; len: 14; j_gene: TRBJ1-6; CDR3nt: TGTGCCAGCAGCCCTTTTGCAGTAACTTCACCCCTCCACTTT; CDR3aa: CASSPFAVTSPLHF
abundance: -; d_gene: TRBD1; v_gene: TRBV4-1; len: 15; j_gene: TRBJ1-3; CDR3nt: TGCGCCAGCAGCCGGGACAGGGGTTCTGGAAACACCATATATTTT; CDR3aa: CASSRDRGSGNTIYF
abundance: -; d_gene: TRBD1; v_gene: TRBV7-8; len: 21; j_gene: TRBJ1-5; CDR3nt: TGTGCCAGCAGCTTACTGGTGAGGAGGGACAGCTATCTCCCACCTAATCAGCCCCAGCATTTT; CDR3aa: CASSLLVRRDSYLPPNQPQHF
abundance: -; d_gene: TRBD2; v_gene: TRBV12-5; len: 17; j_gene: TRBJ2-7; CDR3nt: TGTGCTAGTGGTCCGGGACTAGCGGGAGTCCCTTCCTACGAGCAGTACTTC; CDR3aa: CASGPGLAGVPSYEQYF
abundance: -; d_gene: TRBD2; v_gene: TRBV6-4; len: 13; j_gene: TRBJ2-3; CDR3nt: TGTGCCAGCAGTGCTAGCGGGACAGATACGCAGTATTTT; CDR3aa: CASSASGTDTQYF
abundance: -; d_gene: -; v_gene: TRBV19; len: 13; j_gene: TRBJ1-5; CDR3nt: TGTGCCAGTGCCCGACAGCTCTATCAGCCCCAGCATTTT; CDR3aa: CASARQLYQPQHF
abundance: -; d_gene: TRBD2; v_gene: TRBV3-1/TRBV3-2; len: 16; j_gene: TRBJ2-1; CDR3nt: TGTGCCACCAGCCAAGAATCTAGCGGGGGGGGGAATGAGCAGTTCTTC; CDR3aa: CATSQESSGGGNEQFF
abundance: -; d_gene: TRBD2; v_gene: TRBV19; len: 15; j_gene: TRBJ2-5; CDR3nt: TGTGCCAGTAGCAAGCTAGCGGGGGGACAAGAGACCCAGTACTTC; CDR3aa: CASSKLAGGQETQYF
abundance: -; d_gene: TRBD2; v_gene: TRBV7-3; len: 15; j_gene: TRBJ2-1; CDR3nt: TGTGCCAGCAGCTTGTCCGGCGGGACTAACAATGAGCAGTTCTTC; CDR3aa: CASSLSGGTNNEQFF
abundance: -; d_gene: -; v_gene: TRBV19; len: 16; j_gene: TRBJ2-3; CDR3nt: TGTGCCAGTAGTATAGGGAGGGAGGCGAGTTACTATACGCAGTATTTT; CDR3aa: CASSIGREASYYTQYF
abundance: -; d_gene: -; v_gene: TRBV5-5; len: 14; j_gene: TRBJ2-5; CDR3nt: TGTGCCAGCAGCTTGGCAGGTACCCAAGAGACCCAGTACTTC; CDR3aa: CASSLAGTQETQYF
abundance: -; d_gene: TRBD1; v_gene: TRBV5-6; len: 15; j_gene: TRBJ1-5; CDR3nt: TGTGCCAGCAGCTTACACGACAGGGCCAATCAGCCCCAGCATTTT; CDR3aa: CASSLHDRANQPQHF
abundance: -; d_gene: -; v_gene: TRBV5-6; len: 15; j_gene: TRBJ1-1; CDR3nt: TGTGCCAGCAGAACTAGGGGCAGGGGTGGGGCTGAAGCTTTCTTT; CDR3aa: CASRTRGRGGAEAFF
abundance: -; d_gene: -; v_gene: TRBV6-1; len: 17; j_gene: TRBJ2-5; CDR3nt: TGTGCCAGCAGTGAAGCGCCGGGGGGCAGGCACGAAGAGACCCAGTACTTC; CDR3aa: CASSEAPGGRHEETQYF
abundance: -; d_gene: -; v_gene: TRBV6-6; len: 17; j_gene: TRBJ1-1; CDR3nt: TGTGCCAGCAGTCCAGAAGGCCCAGGGGCGATGAACACTGAAGCTTTCTTT; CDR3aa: CASSPEGPGAMNTEAFF
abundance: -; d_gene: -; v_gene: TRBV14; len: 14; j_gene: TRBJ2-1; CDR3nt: TGTGCCAGCAGCCAAGATTGGAGCGGGAATGAGCAGTTCTTC; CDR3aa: CASSQDWSGNEQFF
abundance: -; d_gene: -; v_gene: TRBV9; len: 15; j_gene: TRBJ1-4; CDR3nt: TGTGCCAGCGGCCCGGACGGGGCAACTAATGAAAAACTGTTTTTT; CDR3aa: CASGPDGATNEKLFF